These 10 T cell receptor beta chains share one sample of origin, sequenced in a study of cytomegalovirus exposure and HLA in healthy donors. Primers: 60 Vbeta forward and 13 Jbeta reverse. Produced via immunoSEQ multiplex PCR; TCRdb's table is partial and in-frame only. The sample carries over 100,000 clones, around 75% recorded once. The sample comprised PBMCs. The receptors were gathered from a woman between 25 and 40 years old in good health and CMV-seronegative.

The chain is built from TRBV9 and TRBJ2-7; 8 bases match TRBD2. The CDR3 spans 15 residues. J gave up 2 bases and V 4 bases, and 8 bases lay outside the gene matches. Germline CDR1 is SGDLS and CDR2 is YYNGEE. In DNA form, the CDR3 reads TGTGCCAGCAGCCCGGGAGGGATGGGGCCCTACGAGCAGTACTTC. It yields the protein CASSPGGMGPYEQYF.

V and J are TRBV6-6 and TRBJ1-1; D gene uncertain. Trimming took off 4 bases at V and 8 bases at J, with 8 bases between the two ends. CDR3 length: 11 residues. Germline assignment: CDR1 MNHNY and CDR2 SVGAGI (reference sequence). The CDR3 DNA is TGTGCCAGCAGTTTTAACTTAGAAGCTTTCTTT. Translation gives CASSFNLEAFF.

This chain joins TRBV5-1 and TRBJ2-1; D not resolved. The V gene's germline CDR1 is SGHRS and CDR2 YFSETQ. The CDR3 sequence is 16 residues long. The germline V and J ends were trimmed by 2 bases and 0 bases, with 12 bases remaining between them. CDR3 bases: TGCGCCAGCAGCTTCGAGCCTCACAGCTCCTACAATGAGCAGTTCTTC. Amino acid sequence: CASSFEPHSSYNEQFF.

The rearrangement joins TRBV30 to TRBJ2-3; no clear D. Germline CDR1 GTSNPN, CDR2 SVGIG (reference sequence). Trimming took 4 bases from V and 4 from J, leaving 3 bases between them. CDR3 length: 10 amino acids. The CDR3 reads CAWTADTQYF. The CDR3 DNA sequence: TGTGCCTGGACCGCAGATACGCAGTATTTT. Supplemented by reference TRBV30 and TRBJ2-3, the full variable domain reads SQTIHQWPATLVQPVGSPLSLECTVEGTSNPNLYWYRQAAGRGLQLLFYSVGIGQISSEVPQNLSASRPQDRQFILSSKKLLLSDSGFYLCAWTADTQYFGPGTRLTVL.

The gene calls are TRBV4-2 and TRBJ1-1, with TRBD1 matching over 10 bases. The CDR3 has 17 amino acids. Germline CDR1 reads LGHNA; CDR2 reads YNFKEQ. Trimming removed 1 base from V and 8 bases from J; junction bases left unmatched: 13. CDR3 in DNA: TGTGCCAGCAGCCAAGTGGGGAGGACAGGGGGGAACAGGGAAGCTTTCTTT. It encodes CASSQVGRTGGNREAFF.

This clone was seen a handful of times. The CDR3 here is CASSELLSTDTQYF. CDR3 nucleotides: TGCGCCAGCAGTGAGCTTCTTAGCACAGATACGCAGTATTTT. This sequence joins TRBV10-1 and TRBJ2-3; D is undetermined. From germline, CDR1 is WNHNN and CDR2 SYGVQD (reference sequence). This CDR3 comprises 14 residues. V lost 2 bases and J lost 0, with 6 bases in between.

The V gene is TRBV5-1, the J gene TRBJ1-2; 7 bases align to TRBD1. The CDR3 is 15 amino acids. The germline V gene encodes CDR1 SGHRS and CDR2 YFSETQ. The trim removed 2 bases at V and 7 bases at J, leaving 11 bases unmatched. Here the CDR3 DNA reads TGCGCCAGCAGCTTTGGGACGACAGGGACGGGTGGCTACACCTTC. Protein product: CASSFGTTGTGGYTF.

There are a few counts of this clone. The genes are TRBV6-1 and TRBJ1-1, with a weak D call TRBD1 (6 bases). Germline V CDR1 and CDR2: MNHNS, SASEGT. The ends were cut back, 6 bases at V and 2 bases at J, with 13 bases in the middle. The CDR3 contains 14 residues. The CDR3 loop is CASRVTGINTEAFF. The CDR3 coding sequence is TGTGCCAGCAGGGTTACAGGGATCAACACTGAAGCTTTCTTT.

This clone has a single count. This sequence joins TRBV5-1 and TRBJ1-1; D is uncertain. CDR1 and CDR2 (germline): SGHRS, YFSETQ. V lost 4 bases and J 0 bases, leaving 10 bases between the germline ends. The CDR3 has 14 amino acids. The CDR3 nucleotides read TGCGCCAGCAGCCGGGCGGGTTTGAACACTGAAGCTTTCTTT. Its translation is CASSRAGLNTEAFF.

The CDR3 sequence is CASPLNKDRENTEAFF. The CDR3 nucleotides read TGCGCCAGTCCCCTAAACAAAGACAGGGAAAACACTGAAGCTTTCTTT. V and J are TRBV10-1 and TRBJ1-1; the match to TRBD1 covers 7 bases. Germline V gene sequence: CDR1 WNHNN, CDR2 SYGVQD (reference sequence). The V and J ends lost 9 bases and 2 bases, in that order; junction bases with no gene match: 15. This CDR3 spans 16 amino acids.